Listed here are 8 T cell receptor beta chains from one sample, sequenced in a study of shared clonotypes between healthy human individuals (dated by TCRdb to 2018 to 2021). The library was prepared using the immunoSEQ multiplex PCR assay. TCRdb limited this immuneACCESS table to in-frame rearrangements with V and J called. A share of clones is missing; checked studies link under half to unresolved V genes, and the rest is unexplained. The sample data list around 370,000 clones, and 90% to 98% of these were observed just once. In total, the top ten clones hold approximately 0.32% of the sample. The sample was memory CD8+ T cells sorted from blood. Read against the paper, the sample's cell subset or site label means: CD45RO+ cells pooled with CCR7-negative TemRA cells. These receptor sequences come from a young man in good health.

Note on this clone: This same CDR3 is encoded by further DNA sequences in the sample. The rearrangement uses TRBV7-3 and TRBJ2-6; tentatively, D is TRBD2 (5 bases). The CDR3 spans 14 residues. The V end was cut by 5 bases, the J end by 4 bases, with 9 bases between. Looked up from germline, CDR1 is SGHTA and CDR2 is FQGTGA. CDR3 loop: CASSPRGGANVLTF. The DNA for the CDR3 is TGTGCCAGCAGCCCCAGAGGGGGGGCCAACGTCCTGACTTTC.

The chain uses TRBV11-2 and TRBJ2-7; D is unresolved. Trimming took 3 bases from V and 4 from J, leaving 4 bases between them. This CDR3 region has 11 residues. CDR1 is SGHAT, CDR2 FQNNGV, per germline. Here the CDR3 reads CASSLFYEQYF. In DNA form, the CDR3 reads TGTGCCAGCAGCTTGTTTTACGAGCAGTACTTC.

The DNA for the CDR3 is TGCGCCAGCAGTCAATCATGTCAGTACCGTTACGAGCAGTACTTC. Its translation: CASSQSCQYRYEQYF. The chain carries TRBV23-1 and TRBJ2-7, with D unresolved. TRBV23-1 is filed as an ORF, its function uncertain. The CDR3 is 15 residues long. The germline V and J ends were trimmed by 0 bases and 4 bases, with 13 bases remaining between them.

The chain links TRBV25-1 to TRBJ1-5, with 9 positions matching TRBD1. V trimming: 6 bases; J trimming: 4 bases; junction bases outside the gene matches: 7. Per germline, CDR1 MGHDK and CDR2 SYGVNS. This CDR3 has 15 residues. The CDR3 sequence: CASSPTGGWNQPQHF. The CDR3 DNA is TGTGCCAGCAGCCCTACAGGGGGCTGGAATCAGCCCCAGCATTTT. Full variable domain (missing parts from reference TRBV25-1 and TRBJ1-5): EADIYQTPRYLVIGTGKKITLECSQTMGHDKMYWYQQDPGMELHLIHYSYGVNSTEKGDLSSESTVSRIRTEHFPLTLESARPSHTSQYLCASSPTGGWNQPQHFGDGTRLSIL.

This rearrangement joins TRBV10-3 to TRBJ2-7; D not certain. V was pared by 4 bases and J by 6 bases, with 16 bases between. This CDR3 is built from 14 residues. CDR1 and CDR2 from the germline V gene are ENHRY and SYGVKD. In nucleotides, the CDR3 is TGTGCCATCAGTGGCCGGACCCGGTCACCCGAGCAGTACTTC. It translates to CAISGRTRSPEQYF.

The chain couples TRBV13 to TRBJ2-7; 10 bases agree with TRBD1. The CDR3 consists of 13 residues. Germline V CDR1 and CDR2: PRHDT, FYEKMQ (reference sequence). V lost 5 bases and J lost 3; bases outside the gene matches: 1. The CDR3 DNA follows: TGTGCCAGCAGCCGGACAGGGGGCTACGAGCAGTACTTC. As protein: CASSRTGGYEQYF.

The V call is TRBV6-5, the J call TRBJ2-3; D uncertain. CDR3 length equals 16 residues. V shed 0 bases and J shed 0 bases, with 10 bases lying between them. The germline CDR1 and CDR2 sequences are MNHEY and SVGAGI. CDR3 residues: CASSYSAGSSTDTQYF. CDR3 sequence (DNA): TGTGCCAGCAGTTACTCGGCAGGATCTAGCACAGATACGCAGTATTTT.

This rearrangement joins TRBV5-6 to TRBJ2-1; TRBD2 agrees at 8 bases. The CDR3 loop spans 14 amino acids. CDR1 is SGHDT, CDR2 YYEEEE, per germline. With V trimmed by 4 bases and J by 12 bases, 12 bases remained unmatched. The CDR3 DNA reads TGTGCCAGCAGCAAACTAACTAGCGGAGTTTTGCAGTTCTTC. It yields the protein CASSKLTSGVLQFF.